A selection of T cell receptor beta chains follows, all from one sample in a study of cytomegalovirus exposure and HLA in healthy donors. Clones were sequenced by immunoSEQ multiplex PCR, and TCRdb holds only the in-frame ones, with some missing. Of about 140,000 clones listed, around 72% were seen once; the top ten hold over 1%. The source material was PBMCs. Receptors originate from a middle-aged woman in good health and CMV-seronegative. Each CDR3 is given with its conserved first and last residue. A D gene is named only where the DNA matches it firmly. Some rows mark clone size as missing; the rest say once, few, many or name a class of expanded clone.

d_call	v_call	j_call	clone_size	cdr3_aa	cdr3_nt
TRBD1	TRBV5-4	TRBJ1-2	few	CASSAKRQGAGGYTF	TGTGCCAGCAGCGCGAAACGACAGGGGGCGGGTGGCTACACCTTC
TRBD1	TRBV7-2	TRBJ1-2	-	CASSLRQGVMNYGYTF	TGTGCCAGCAGCTTAAGACAGGGAGTTATGAACTATGGCTACACCTTC
-	TRBV10-2	TRBJ1-1	-	CASSEEGTEAFF	TGCGCCAGCAGTGAGGAGGGCACTGAAGCTTTCTTT
TRBD2	TRBV11-3	TRBJ2-1	-	CASSLSFYGGNNEQFF	TGTGCCAGCAGCCTGTCCTTCTACGGGGGGAATAATGAGCAGTTCTTC
-	TRBV10-2	TRBJ2-2	-	CASTSGGRATGELFF	TGCGCCAGTACCTCCGGCGGGCGGGCCACCGGGGAGCTGTTTTTT
-	TRBV5-1	TRBJ2-5	-	CASSKGVEETQYF	TGCGCCAGCAGCAAGGGGGTGGAGGAGACCCAGTACTTC
-	TRBV28	TRBJ1-1	-	CASSLTLNTEAFF	TGTGCCAGCAGCCTAACCCTGAACACTGAAGCTTTCTTT
TRBD1	TRBV27	TRBJ1-6	-	CASSSRTGPTNSPLHF	TGTGCCAGCAGTTCAAGGACAGGGCCCACTAATTCACCCCTCCACTTT
-	TRBV29-1	TRBJ1-1	many	CSVNAREGTEAFF	TGCAGCGTCAATGCACGGGAGGGCACTGAAGCTTTCTTT
-	TRBV9	TRBJ2-3	-	CASSVHSEGVDTQYF	TGTGCCAGCAGCGTCCATTCCGAGGGGGTAGATACGCAGTATTTT
-	TRBV9	TRBJ2-5	-	CASSDSIAETETQYF	TGTGCCAGCAGTGATAGTATAGCGGAGACAGAGACCCAGTACTTC
-	TRBV5-1	TRBJ1-5	-	CASSFEGGNQPQHF	TGCGCCAGCAGCTTTGAAGGGGGCAATCAGCCCCAGCATTTT
TRBD1	TRBV2	TRBJ1-1	-	CASRTTGETEAFF	TGTGCCAGCAGGACGACAGGGGAGACTGAAGCTTTCTTT
-	TRBV4-3	TRBJ1-1	-	CASSLTDSAEAFF	TGCGCCAGCAGCCTTACCGACAGCGCTGAAGCTTTCTTT
-	TRBV7-2	TRBJ1-5	-	CASSLISTADNQPQHF	TGTGCCAGCAGCTTGATTTCGACAGCTGACAATCAGCCCCAGCATTTT
TRBD1	TRBV4-1	TRBJ1-3	-	CASSQGQGIDTIYF	TGCGCCAGCAGCCAAGGACAGGGTATAGACACCATATATTTT
-	TRBV28	TRBJ1-1	-	CASKRTSMNTEAFF	TGTGCCAGCAAAAGGACAAGCATGAACACTGAAGCTTTCTTT
TRBD1	TRBV6-5	TRBJ2-1	-	CASSTRDRVREQFF	TGTGCCAGCAGTACCCGGGACAGGGTCCGTGAGCAGTTCTTC
-	TRBV29-1	TRBJ1-2	-	CSAEKGVENYGYTF	TGCAGCGCTGAGAAAGGGGTGGAGAACTATGGCTACACCTTC
-	TRBV7-9	TRBJ1-1	-	CASKVARGGLLEAFF	TGTGCCAGCAAAGTAGCACGGGGTGGACTTCTGGAGGCTTTCTTT
TRBD2	TRBV2	TRBJ2-5	few	CASSVLAGSGETQYF	TGTGCCAGCAGTGTTCTAGCGGGATCGGGGGAGACCCAGTACTTC
-	TRBV27	TRBJ2-3	-	CASSQAGTQYF	TGTGCCAGCAGCCAGGCGGGTACGCAGTATTTT
TRBD1	TRBV4-3	TRBJ1-1	few	CASSLGGQGLAEAFF	TGCGCCAGCAGCCTCGGGGGACAGGGGTTAGCTGAAGCTTTCTTT
-	TRBV13	TRBJ2-2	-	CASSSNDRFRANTGELFF	TGTGCCAGCAGCTCAAACGACAGATTTCGAGCTAACACCGGGGAGCTGTTTTTT
TRBD2	TRBV6-1	TRBJ2-1	few	CAATSGAFSEQFF	TGTGCCGCTACTAGCGGGGCTTTTAGTGAGCAGTTCTTC
TRBD2	TRBV11-3	TRBJ2-1	-	CASSLGGLAGGLDEQFF	TGTGCCAGCAGCCTAGGGGGGCTAGCGGGGGGGTTAGATGAGCAGTTCTTC
TRBD2	TRBV6-5	TRBJ2-1	-	CASSLSTSGGVEQFF	TGTGCCAGCAGCTTATCGACTAGCGGGGGTGTAGAGCAGTTCTTC
TRBD1	TRBV5-6	TRBJ1-4	-	CASSFRDREEKLFF	TGTGCCAGCAGCTTCCGGGACAGGGAGGAAAAACTGTTTTTT
-	TRBV7-9	TRBJ2-3	-	CASSLQDSTDTQYF	TGTGCCAGCAGCTTGCAGGATAGCACAGATACGCAGTATTTT
-	TRBV7-6	TRBJ2-2	-	CASSENVDSANTGELFF	TGTGCCAGCAGCGAAAATGTTGACAGCGCGAACACCGGGGAGCTGTTTTTT
-	TRBV6-6	TRBJ2-5	-	CASSYSNREETQYF	TGTGCCAGCAGTTACTCGAATAGAGAAGAGACCCAGTACTTC
TRBD1	TRBV7-3	TRBJ2-7	few	CASSQGVGSYEQYF	TGTGCCAGCAGCCAGGGGGTTGGTTCCTACGAGCAGTACTTC
TRBD1	TRBV7-9	TRBJ1-5	-	CASSPEPGQGWSNQPQHF	TGTGCCAGCAGCCCCGAACCGGGACAGGGATGGAGCAATCAGCCCCAGCATTTT
TRBD1	TRBV7-9	TRBJ1-5	-	CASSSSDRAGNQPQHF	TGTGCCAGCAGTTCAAGCGACAGGGCAGGCAATCAGCCCCAGCATTTT
-	TRBV4-2	TRBJ2-5	-	CASSQVQQGQETQYF	TGTGCCAGCAGCCAAGTGCAGCAGGGACAAGAGACCCAGTACTTC
TRBD1	TRBV27	TRBJ2-2	-	CASRQQGAVTGELFF	TGTGCCAGCAGACAACAGGGGGCGGTGACCGGGGAGCTGTTTTTT
-	TRBV5-4	TRBJ1-1	few	CASSLRGLNTEAFF	TGTGCCAGCAGCTTAAGAGGTTTGAACACTGAAGCTTTCTTT
TRBD2	TRBV5-4	TRBJ2-1	-	CATFGTSGENSYNEQFF	TGTGCCACCTTCGGGACTAGCGGGGAAAACTCCTACAATGAGCAGTTCTTC
TRBD1	TRBV4-3	TRBJ1-2	-	CASSQDAKRDSSNYGYTF	TGCGCCAGCAGCCAAGATGCGAAGAGGGACAGCTCTAACTATGGCTACACCTTC
TRBD1	TRBV19	TRBJ1-2	-	CASSRGQSPLGGYTF	TGTGCCAGTAGCCGGGGACAGTCCCCCTTGGGTGGCTACACCTTC
-	TRBV19	TRBJ1-5	-	CASRTRQFSNQPQHF	TGTGCCAGTAGGACCCGACAGTTTAGCAATCAGCCCCAGCATTTT
-	TRBV6-5	TRBJ2-1	-	CASSRSTVNEQFF	TGTGCCAGCAGTCGTTCGACAGTCAATGAGCAGTTCTTC